Below are 15 T cell receptor beta chains sequenced from a single sample in a study of shared clonotypes between healthy human individuals. The data were produced by immunoSEQ multiplex PCR, yet TCRdb's version contains in-frame clones alone and is incomplete. The sample shows some 2,400,000 clones, approximately 94% of them seen only once. Sequencing used naive CD4+ T cells sorted from blood. Subset given: CD45RA+ positively selected. The receptors were sampled from a young man in good health.

The chain combines TRBV18 with TRBJ1-1; maybe TRBD1 (6 bases). From germline, CDR1 is KGHSH and CDR2 LQKENI. This CDR3 has 12 residues. The V gene lost 3 bases and the J gene lost 12 bases, with 14 bases spanning the gap. The CDR3: CASSPGRGATFF. In DNA form, the CDR3 reads TGTGCCAGCTCACCCGGCAGGGGTGCCACTTTCTTT.

The chain joins TRBV5-1 to TRBJ2-7; the match to TRBD2 covers 8 bases. Unmatched junction bases numbered 7, after V lost 3 bases and J lost 5 bases. Germline loops: CDR1 SGHRS, CDR2 YFSETQ. The CDR3 is 14 residues long. CDR3 in DNA: TGCGCCAGCAGCTGGGGAGGTAGCGGGAACGAGCAGTACTTC. It translates to CASSWGGSGNEQYF.

This chain connects TRBV2 to TRBJ1-6, with TRBD1 matching over 7 bases. The CDR3 contains 15 residues. The germline CDR1 and CDR2 sequences are SNHLY and FYNNEI. V dropped 6 bases and J dropped 5; count of bases not matched to a gene: 7. CDR3 bases: TGTGCCAGCAGGAGGGAAGGGACAGATAATTCACCCCTCCACTTT. This codes for CASRREGTDNSPLHF.

V gene TRBV28 combines with J gene TRBJ1-1; no definite D call. The germline V gene encodes CDR1 MDHEN and CDR2 SYDVKM. The CDR3 has 13 residues. With 6 bases removed from V and 1 base from J, the gap between germline ends came to 9 bases. The chain's CDR3 is CASRPRENTEAFF. DNA of the CDR3: TGTGCCAGCAGGCCGCGGGAGAACACTGAAGCTTTCTTT.

On this clone itself: Mismatch with germline at one junction end may stem from a read error. As DNA, the CDR3 is TGTGCCAGTAGTATTTTGGGGGGGTACGGGGACTTC. Its translation: CASSILGGYGDF. This chain uses TRBV19 with TRBJ2-7; the match to TRBD2 covers 7 bases. Germline V gives CDR1 LNHDA, CDR2 SQIVND (reference sequence). The CDR3 loop spans 12 amino acids. Full variable domain (remainder filled in from reference TRBV19 and TRBJ2-7): DGGITQSPKYLFRKEGQNVTLSCEQNLNHDAMYWYRQDPGQGLRLIYYSQIVNDFQKGDIAEGYSVSREKKESFPLTVTSAQKNPTAFYLCASSILGGYGDFGPGTRLTVT.

The rearrangement joins TRBV11-2 to TRBJ2-1; no firm D call. The CDR3 consists of 15 residues. Germline assignment: CDR1 SGHAT and CDR2 FQNNGV. The V end was cut by 3 bases, the J end by 2 bases, with 11 bases between. The CDR3 DNA reads as TGTGCCAGCAGCTTTCAGGCTGGGACCTACAATGAGCAGTTCTTC. The encoded protein is CASSFQAGTYNEQFF.

The chain recombines TRBV18 with TRBJ2-5; 7 bases match TRBD1. Germline V gene data show CDR1 as KGHSH and CDR2 as LQKENI. The J segment lost 4 bases and the V segment lost 1 base, leaving 6 bases of the junction unmatched. The CDR3 spans 15 residues. The CDR3 DNA is TGTGCCAGCTCACCACGGAACAGGGGAGTAGAGACCCAGTACTTC. It specifies CASSPRNRGVETQYF.

This clone appeared a single time. This specimen includes other DNA sequences encoding the same CDR3. V is TRBV30 and J is TRBJ1-2, with D maybe TRBD1 (6 bases). The CDR3 is 12 residues long. Trimming stripped 5 bases from V and 2 bases from J, with 9 bases between. Germline V lookup: CDR1 GTSNPN, CDR2 SVGIG (reference sequence). CDR3: CAWGQGNYGYTF. In DNA form, the CDR3 reads TGTGCCTGGGGGCAGGGGAACTATGGCTACACCTTC.

This chain uses TRBV15 with TRBJ1-2, with TRBD1 identical over 9 bases. Germline assignment: CDR1 LNHNV and CDR2 YYDKDF (reference sequence). V was pared by 3 bases and J by 7 bases, with 12 bases of the junction left unmatched. The CDR3 is 16 residues long. CDR3 sequence (DNA): TGTGCCACCAGCAGCCCCGGGACAGGGTTCGCGAGTGGCTACACCTTC. Residues: CATSSPGTGFASGYTF.

The genes are TRBV2 and TRBJ2-1, with 11 bases identical to TRBD1. The germline gives CDR1 SNHLY, CDR2 FYNNEI. This CDR3 is 14 amino acids long. J was trimmed by 5 bases and V by 8 bases; bases with no gene match: 5. The CDR3 protein is CASGGQGANNEQFF. The CDR3 DNA sequence: TGTGCCAGCGGTGGACAGGGGGCGAACAATGAGCAGTTCTTC.

This chain uses TRBV18 with TRBJ2-1; TRBD2 matches at 8 bases. Looked up from germline, CDR1 is KGHSH and CDR2 is LQKENI. This CDR3 has 16 amino acids. Unmatched junction bases numbered 6, after V lost 5 bases and J lost 0 bases. CDR3 DNA sequence: TGTGCCAGCTCAAGGTCGGGAGGGAGCTCCTACAATGAGCAGTTCTTC. The encoded protein is CASSRSGGSSYNEQFF.

The genes are TRBV2 and TRBJ2-7; D may be TRBD2 (6 bases). This CDR3 is built from 12 residues. Deletions cut 7 bases from V and 2 bases from J, with 9 bases between. The germline CDR1 and CDR2 sequences are SNHLY and FYNNEI. CDR3 region: CASTAGTYEQYF. In DNA form, the CDR3 reads TGTGCCAGCACGGCGGGAACCTACGAGCAGTACTTC.

The V gene is TRBV11-2, the J gene TRBJ2-7; 7 bases align to TRBD1. Germline CDR1 SGHAT, CDR2 FQNNGV. This CDR3 contains 15 residues. V gave up 3 bases and J gave up 1 base; unmatched junction bases: 6. The CDR3 loop is CASSFDRVSSYEQYF. The CDR3 coding sequence is TGTGCCAGCAGCTTCGACAGGGTGAGTTCCTACGAGCAGTACTTC.

A word on this clone: This same CDR3 is encoded by further DNA sequences in the sample. The V and J genes are TRBV18 and TRBJ2-3; TRBD1 matches at 9 bases. V shed 3 bases and J 3 bases; nucleotides not matched to a gene: 1. The CDR3 is 14 amino acids. The germline gives CDR1 KGHSH, CDR2 LQKENI. As DNA, the CDR3 is TGTGCCAGCTCACCGACAGGGGGGACAGATACGCAGTATTTT. Protein: CASSPTGGTDTQYF. Using reference TRBV18 and TRBJ2-3 for the parts outside the CDR3, the full variable domain is NAGVMQNPRHLVRRRGQEARLRCSPMKGHSHVYWYRQLPEEGLKFMVYLQKENIIDESGMPKERFSAEFPKEGPSILRIQQVVRGDSAAYFCASSPTGGTDTQYFGPGTRLTVL.

The rearrangement uses TRBV18 and TRBJ2-7; maybe TRBD1 (6 bases). CDR3 length: 14 amino acids. Germline V gene lookup returns CDR1 KGHSH and CDR2 LQKENI. V was shortened by 5 bases and J by 0 bases, with 11 bases between the two germline ends. DNA of the CDR3: TGTGCCAGCTCAAAAGACAGGAGCTCCTACGAGCAGTACTTC. This codes for CASSKDRSSYEQYF.